This T cell receptor (beta chain) was observed in a study of OX40 agonist ivuxolimab in advanced cancers. Looking at the study overall: Given to patients was ivuxolimab, an agonistic anti-OX40 (CD134) antibody.

CDR3 size: 15 residues. The germline gives CDR1 SGHNT, CDR2 YENEEA. The ends were cut back, 5 bases at V and 6 bases at J, with 17 bases in the middle. TCRdb's table, derived via immunoSEQ multiplex PCR, lists solely in-frame clones and lacks some. Here the sample spans around 25,000 clones, about 85% being singletons. The genes are TRBV11-3 and TRBJ1-5; a weak D match, TRBD1 (5 bases). The TCR sequence derives from an adult with an advanced solid tumor such as melanoma, head and neck, liver or kidney cancer. The specimen was CD4+ or CD8+ T cells sorted from blood, collected in a trial of the OX40 agonist ivuxolimab. The CDR3 bases are TGTGCCAGCAGCCAATCCAGGGAGGTCGGTCAGCCCCAGCATTTT. Its translation: CASSQSREVGQPQHF.